Below, one T cell receptor beta chain is given with its context. Its antigen is currently unknown. 60 Vbeta and 13 Jbeta primers were used in PCR. The data were produced by immunoSEQ multiplex PCR, yet TCRdb's version contains in-frame clones alone and is incomplete. This table has more than 90,000 clones, roughly 78% appearing once. The data are from a study of cytomegalovirus exposure and HLA in healthy donors. Overall study results and limits: Later work associated approximately 17,000 TCR beta sequences with HLA alleles at 0.05 false discovery rate. Both high specificity and high sensitivity reportedly marked the classifier's diagnosis of cytomegalovirus status. Earlier analysis yielded a pattern in which most TCR beta V segments were productive about 90% or about 30% of the time.

Trimming removed 7 bases from V and 7 bases from J, with 10 bases in between. The CDR3 has 11 amino acids. The germline V gene has CDR1 GTSNPN and CDR2 SVGIG (reference sequence). Material: PBMCs. The clonotype originates from a woman between 55 and 75 years old in good health and CMV-seronegative. The chain is built from TRBV30 and TRBJ1-4, with D unresolved. DNA for the CDR3: TGTGCCTTGGCATATTCTGAAAAACTGTTTTTT. It yields the protein CALAYSEKLFF.